The rows below give T cell receptor beta chains drawn from one sample of a study of blood T cell repertoires in COVID-19. Clones were sequenced by immunoSEQ multiplex PCR, and TCRdb holds only the in-frame ones, with some missing. Found here are roughly 290,000 clones, approximately 90% of them singletons; the top ten hold 0.7% to 0.9%. Sequenced: peripheral blood. These receptors were collected from a man in his thirties or forties with acute or convalescent COVID-19. Both conserved end residues are part of each CDR3. D genes are given only for firm matches. Where a row states a size, it is once, few, many or the class of an expanded clone; other rows omit it.

j_call clone_size d_call v_call cdr3_nt cdr3_aa
TRBJ2-1 . TRBD2 TRBV7-8 TGTGCCAGCAGCTTAGCCAGGGGGCCCGGGACTAGCGGTAGCAATGAGCAGTTCTTC CASSLARGPGTSGSNEQFF
TRBJ1-6 . TRBD1 TRBV29-1 TGCAGCGCCATTACGGGACAGGCCTATAATTCACCCCTCCACTTT CSAITGQAYNSPLHF
TRBJ2-2 . TRBD2 TRBV27 TGTGCCAGCAGTTTAAGTTCTGGGACGGGAGGAAGGGCCGGGGAGCTGTTTTTT CASSLSSGTGGRAGELFF
TRBJ2-1 . . TRBV27 TGTGCCAGCAGTGAACGGGAGAGGGGTTCCTACAATGAGCAGTTCTTC CASSERERGSYNEQFF
TRBJ2-3 once . TRBV11-2 TGTGCCAGCAGCTCCCGAAAGGCCAGGGGAATAACAGATACGCAGTATTTT CASSSRKARGITDTQYF
TRBJ2-1 . TRBD2 TRBV5-4 TGTGCCAGCAGCTTGCCTAGCGGGTACAATGAGCAGTTCTTC CASSLPSGYNEQFF
TRBJ1-6 once . TRBV12-3/TRBV12-4 TGTGCCAGCAGGACAGTCTATAATTCACCCCTCCACTTT CASRTVYNSPLHF
TRBJ1-6 . . TRBV7-8 TGTGCCAGCAGCTTTAGGAGGTCTTTCTATAATTCACCCCTCCACTTT CASSFRRSFYNSPLHF
TRBJ2-5 . TRBD2 TRBV5-5 TGTGCCAGCAGCGCGAGGGAGGGGTCCCAAGAGACCCAGTACTTC CASSAREGSQETQYF
TRBJ1-4 . TRBD1 TRBV5-6 TGTGCCAGCAGCGACCTCGGGACAGCAACTAATGAAAAACTGTTTTTT CASSDLGTATNEKLFF
TRBJ1-5 . TRBD1 TRBV5-8 TGTGCCAGCAGCCCCGCCGGGGGGACAGGGCCAAGGCCCCAGCATTTT CASSPAGGTGPRPQHF
TRBJ2-1 . TRBD2 TRBV24-1 TGTGCCACCAGTGACCCCGGGACTAGCGGGATGAATGAGCAGTTCTTC CATSDPGTSGMNEQFF
TRBJ2-5 . . TRBV18 TGTGCCAGCTCACCACCGCGGCAGTTAACGGCAGAGACCCAGTACTTC CASSPPRQLTAETQYF
TRBJ2-7 . . TRBV5-1 TGCGCCAGCAAATTAGGGGCCTACGAGCAGTACTTC CASKLGAYEQYF
TRBJ1-2 . . TRBV7-2 TGTGCCAGCAGCTTAGCGGTCCAGGGTGCAGGGTATGGCTACACCTTC CASSLAVQGAGYGYTF
TRBJ1-3 . . TRBV5-6 TGTGCCAGCAGCTTGAACGGAGGTAACTCTGGAAACACCATATATTTT CASSLNGGNSGNTIYF
TRBJ1-3 . . TRBV11-2 TGTGCCAGCAGCTTAGTTCAGGGTCGAAACACCATATATTTT CASSLVQGRNTIYF
TRBJ2-7 . TRBD1 TRBV28 TGTGCCAGCAGTTTCGACAGGGTAATCGACGAGCAGTACTTC CASSFDRVIDEQYF
TRBJ2-3 . . TRBV19 TGTGCCAGTAGTTCAACAGGGTCAGATACGCAGTATTTT CASSSTGSDTQYF
TRBJ1-2 . TRBD1 TRBV30 TGTGCCTGGAGGGGGGACAGCTTAGTTGTCTATGGCTACACCTTC CAWRGDSLVVYGYTF
TRBJ1-1 . . TRBV6-5 TGTGCCAGCAGCCCCACCCTTCCGGGACAAAGTACTTTCTTT CASSPTLPGQSTFF
TRBJ1-2 . . TRBV30 TGTGCCTGGAGTGTCCCTCCAGGGTCCTATGGCTACACCTTC CAWSVPPGSYGYTF
TRBJ1-2 . TRBD1 TRBV28 TGTGCCAGCAGTCTACTCCCTACAGGGGACTATGGCTACACCTTC CASSLLPTGDYGYTF
TRBJ2-1 . . TRBV7-8 TGTGCCAGCAGCCCCGTGCGGGACCACAATGAGCAGTTCTTC CASSPVRDHNEQFF
TRBJ2-5 once . TRBV11-1 TGTGCCAGCAGCTCGGGACTTAAAGAGACCCAGTACTTC CASSSGLKETQYF
TRBJ1-6 . TRBD1 TRBV4-1 TGCGCCAGCAGCTACGGGACAGCCAATTCACCCCTCCACTTT CASSYGTANSPLHF
TRBJ1-3 . . TRBV6-6 TGTGCCAGCACCAAGGGGGACTCTGGAAACACCATATATTTT CASTKGDSGNTIYF
TRBJ2-5 once . TRBV9 TGTGCCAGCAGCGTAGGGGGCACCGTCAAAGAGACCCAGTACTTC CASSVGGTVKETQYF
TRBJ2-2 once TRBD2 TRBV19 TGTGCCAGTAGCCTACTAGCGGGGGGTACCGGGGAGCTGTTTTTT CASSLLAGGTGELFF
TRBJ1-1 few . TRBV6-5 TGTGCCAGCAGCAACGCTCAAGGGGTGAACACTGAAGCTTTCTTT CASSNAQGVNTEAFF
TRBJ2-1 . TRBD2 TRBV10-1 TGCGCCAGCAGTCGGACTAGCGGGGCTGATGAGCAGTTCTTC CASSRTSGADEQFF
TRBJ1-5 . . TRBV19 TGTGCCAGTAGTAGGCAGGGCCATCAGCCCCAGCATTTT CASSRQGHQPQHF
TRBJ1-1 . . TRBV7-9 TGTGCCAGCAGCTTAACCGGGAACACTGAAGCTTTCTTT CASSLTGNTEAFF
TRBJ1-6 . . TRBV11-2 TGTGCCAGCAGCCCGTCGGGACACGGGCAATCACCCCTCCACTTT CASSPSGHGQSPLHF
TRBJ1-6 . . TRBV3-1/TRBV3-2 TGTGCCAGCAGCCAAGGAACAGGTGGCTCACCCCTCCACTTT CASSQGTGGSPLHF
TRBJ2-5 . . TRBV5-4 TGTGCCAGCAGCCACCTATCTTTGGAGACCCAGTACTTC CASSHLSLETQYF
TRBJ1-2 once TRBD1 TRBV3-1/TRBV3-2 TGTGCCAGCAGCCAAGGGACAGGGGGGCAGATAGACGGCTACACCTTC CASSQGTGGQIDGYTF
TRBJ2-7 . TRBD1 TRBV18 TGTGCCAGCTCACCGGGCGCACAGGGGGGCGAGCAGTACTTC CASSPGAQGGEQYF
TRBJ1-1 once . TRBV9 TGTGCCAGCAGCTCCCTGGGGAGGCGCGCTGAAGCTTTCTTT CASSSLGRRAEAFF
TRBJ2-3 . TRBD2 TRBV3-1/TRBV3-2 TGTGCCAGCAGCCGCGTTAGCGGGAGTATCACAGATACGCAGTATTTT CASSRVSGSITDTQYF
TRBJ2-1 . . TRBV28 TGTGCCAGCAGTTTGAGGCATCCTAGCCCCAACAATGAGCAGTTCTTC CASSLRHPSPNNEQFF
TRBJ2-4 . . TRBV6-5 TGTGCCAGCAGTTCAGGGAAGGTCCTAGCCAAAAACATTCAGTACTTC CASSSGKVLAKNIQYF